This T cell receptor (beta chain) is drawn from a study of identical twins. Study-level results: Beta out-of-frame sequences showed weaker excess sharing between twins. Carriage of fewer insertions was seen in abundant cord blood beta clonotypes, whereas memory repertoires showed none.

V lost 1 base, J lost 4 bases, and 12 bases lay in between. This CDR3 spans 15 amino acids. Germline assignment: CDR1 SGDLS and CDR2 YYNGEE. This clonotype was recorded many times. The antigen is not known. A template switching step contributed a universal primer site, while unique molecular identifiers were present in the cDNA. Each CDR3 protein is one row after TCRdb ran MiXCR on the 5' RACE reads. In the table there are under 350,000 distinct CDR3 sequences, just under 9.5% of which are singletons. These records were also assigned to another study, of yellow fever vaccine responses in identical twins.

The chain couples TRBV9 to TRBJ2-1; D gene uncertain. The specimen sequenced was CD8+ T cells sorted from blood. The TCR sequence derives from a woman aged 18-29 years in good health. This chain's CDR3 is CASSVRATTYNEQFF. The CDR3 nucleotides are TGTGCCAGCAGCGTAAGAGCAACCACTTACAATGAGCAGTTCTTC.